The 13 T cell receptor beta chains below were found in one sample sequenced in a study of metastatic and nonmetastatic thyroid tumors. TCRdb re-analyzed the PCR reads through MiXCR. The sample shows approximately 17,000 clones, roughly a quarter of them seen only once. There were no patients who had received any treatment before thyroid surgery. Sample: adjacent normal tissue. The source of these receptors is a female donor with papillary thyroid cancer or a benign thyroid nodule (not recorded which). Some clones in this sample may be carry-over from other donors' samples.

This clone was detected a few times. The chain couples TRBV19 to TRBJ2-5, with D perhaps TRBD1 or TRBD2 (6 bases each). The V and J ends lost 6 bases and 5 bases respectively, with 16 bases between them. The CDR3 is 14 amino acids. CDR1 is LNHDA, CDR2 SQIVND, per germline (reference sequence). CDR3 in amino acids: CASRRGGPGETQYF. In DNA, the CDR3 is TGTGCCAGTAGAAGAGGGGGGCCCGGGGAGACCCAGTACTTC.

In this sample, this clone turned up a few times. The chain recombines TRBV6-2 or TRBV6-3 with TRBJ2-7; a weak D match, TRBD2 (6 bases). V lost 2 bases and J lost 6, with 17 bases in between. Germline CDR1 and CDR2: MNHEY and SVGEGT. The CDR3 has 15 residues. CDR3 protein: CASSYPTGAPFEQYF. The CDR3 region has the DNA TGTGCCAGCAGTTACCCCACGGGAGCCCCTTTCGAGCAGTACTTC.

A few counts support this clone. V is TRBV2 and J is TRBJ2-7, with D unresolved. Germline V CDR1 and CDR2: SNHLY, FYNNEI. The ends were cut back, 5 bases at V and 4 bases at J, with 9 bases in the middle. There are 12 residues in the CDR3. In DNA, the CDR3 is TGTGCCAGCAGTCCGACCAATTACGAGCAGTACTTC. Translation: CASSPTNYEQYF.

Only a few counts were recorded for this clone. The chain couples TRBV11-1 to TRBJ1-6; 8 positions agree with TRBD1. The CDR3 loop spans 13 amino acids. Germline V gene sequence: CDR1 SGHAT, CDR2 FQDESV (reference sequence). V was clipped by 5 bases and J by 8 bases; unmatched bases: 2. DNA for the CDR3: TGTGCCAGCAGCCCGACAGGGGATTCACCCCTCCACTTT. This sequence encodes CASSPTGDSPLHF.

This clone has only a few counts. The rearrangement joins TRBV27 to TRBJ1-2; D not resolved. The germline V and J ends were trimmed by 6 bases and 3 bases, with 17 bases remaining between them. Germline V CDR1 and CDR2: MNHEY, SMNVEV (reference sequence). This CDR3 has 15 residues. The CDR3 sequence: CASSLTGLGYYGYTF. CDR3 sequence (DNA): TGTGCCAGCAGCTTGACGGGATTGGGTTACTATGGCTACACCTTC.

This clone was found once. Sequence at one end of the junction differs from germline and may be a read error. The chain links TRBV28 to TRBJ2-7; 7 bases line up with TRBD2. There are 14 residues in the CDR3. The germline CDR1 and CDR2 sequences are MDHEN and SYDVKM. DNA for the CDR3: TGTGACAGCAGTATTACCGGGAGGAGCGAGGAGCAGTACTTC. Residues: CDSSITGRSEEQYF.

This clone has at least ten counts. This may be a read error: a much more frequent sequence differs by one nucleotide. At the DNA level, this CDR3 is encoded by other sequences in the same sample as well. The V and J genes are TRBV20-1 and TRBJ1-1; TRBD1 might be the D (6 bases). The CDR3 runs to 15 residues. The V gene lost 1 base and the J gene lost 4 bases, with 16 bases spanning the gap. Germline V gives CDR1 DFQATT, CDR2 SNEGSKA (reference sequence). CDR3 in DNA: TGCAGTGCTAGAGGAATAAGGGGGGGATCCACTGAAGCTTTCTTT. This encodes CSARGIRGGSTEAFF.

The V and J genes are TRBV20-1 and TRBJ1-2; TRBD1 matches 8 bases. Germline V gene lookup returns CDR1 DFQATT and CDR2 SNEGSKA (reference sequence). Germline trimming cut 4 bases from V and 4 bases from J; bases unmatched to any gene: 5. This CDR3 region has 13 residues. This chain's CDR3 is CSAKQGDGYGYTF. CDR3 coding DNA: TGCAGTGCTAAACAGGGGGACGGCTATGGCTACACCTTC.

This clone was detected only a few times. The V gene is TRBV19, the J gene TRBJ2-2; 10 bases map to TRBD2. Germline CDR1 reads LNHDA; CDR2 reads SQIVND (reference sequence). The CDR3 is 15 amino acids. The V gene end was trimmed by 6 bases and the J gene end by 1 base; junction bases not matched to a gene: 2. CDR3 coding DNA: TGTGCCAGTAGAAGACTAGCGGGGAACACCGGGGAGCTGTTTTTT. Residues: CASRRLAGNTGELFF.

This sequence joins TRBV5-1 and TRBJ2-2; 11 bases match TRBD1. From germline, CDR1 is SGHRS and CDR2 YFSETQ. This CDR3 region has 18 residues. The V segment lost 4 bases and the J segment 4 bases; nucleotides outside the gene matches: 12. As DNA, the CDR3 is TGCGCCAGCAGCCCCCCGGGACAGGGGGAATACTCCACCGGGGAGCTGTTTTTT. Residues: CASSPPGQGEYSTGELFF. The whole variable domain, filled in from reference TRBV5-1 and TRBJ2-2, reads KAGVTQTPRYLIKTRGQQVTLSCSPISGHRSVSWYQQTPGQGLQFLFEYFSETQRNKGNFPGRFSGRQFSNSRSEMNVSTLELGDSALYLCASSPPGQGEYSTGELFFGEGSRLTVL.

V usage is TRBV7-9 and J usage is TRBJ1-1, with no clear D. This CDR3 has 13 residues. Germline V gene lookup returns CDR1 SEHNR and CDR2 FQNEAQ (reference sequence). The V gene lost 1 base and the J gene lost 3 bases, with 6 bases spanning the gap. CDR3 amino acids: CASSLVGHTEAFF. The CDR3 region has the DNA TGTGCCAGCAGCTTAGTTGGCCACACTGAAGCTTTCTTT.

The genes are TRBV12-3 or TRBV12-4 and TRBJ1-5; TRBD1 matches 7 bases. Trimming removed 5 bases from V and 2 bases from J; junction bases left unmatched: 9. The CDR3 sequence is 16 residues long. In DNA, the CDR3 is TGTGCCAGCAGTGGGACAGTCCTACGGGGCAATCAGCCCCAGCATTTT. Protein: CASSGTVLRGNQPQHF.

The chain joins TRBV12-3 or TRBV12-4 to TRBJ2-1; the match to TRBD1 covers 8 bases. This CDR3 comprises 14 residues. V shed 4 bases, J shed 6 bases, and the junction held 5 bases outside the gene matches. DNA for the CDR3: TGTGCCAGCAGTTCGAAGACAGGGGTCAATGAGCAGTTCTTC. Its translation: CASSSKTGVNEQFF.